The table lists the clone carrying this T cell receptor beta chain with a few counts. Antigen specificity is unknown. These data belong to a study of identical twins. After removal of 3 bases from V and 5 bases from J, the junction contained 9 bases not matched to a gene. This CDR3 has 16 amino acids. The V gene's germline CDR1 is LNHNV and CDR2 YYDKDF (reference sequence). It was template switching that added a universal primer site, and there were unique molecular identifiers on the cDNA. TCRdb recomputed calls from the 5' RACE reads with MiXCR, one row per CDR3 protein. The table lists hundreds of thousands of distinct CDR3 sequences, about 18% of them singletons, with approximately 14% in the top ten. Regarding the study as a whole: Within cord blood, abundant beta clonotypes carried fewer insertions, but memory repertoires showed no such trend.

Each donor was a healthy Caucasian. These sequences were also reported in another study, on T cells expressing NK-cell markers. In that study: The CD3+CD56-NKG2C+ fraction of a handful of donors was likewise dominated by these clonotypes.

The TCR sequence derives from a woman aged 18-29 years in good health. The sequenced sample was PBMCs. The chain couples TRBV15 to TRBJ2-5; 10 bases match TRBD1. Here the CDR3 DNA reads TGTGCCACCAGCAGTTTGGGACAGGGGCGAATCGAGACCCAGTACTTC. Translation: CATSSLGQGRIETQYF.